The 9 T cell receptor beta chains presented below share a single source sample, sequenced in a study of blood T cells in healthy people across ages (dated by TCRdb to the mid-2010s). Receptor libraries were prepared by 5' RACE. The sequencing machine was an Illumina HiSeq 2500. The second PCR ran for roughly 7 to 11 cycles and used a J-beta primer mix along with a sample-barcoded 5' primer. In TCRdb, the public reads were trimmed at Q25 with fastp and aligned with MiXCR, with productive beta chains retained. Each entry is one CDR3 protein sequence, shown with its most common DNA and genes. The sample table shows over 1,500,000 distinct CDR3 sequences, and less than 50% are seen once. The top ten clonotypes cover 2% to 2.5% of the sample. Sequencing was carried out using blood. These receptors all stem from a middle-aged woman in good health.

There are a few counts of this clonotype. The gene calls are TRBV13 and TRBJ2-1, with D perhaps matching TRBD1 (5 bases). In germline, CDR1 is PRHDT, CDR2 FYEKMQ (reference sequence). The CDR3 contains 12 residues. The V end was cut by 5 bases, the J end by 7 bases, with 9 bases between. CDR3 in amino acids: CASSQGVNEQFF. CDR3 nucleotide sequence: TGTGCCAGCAGCCAGGGTGTAAATGAGCAGTTCTTC.

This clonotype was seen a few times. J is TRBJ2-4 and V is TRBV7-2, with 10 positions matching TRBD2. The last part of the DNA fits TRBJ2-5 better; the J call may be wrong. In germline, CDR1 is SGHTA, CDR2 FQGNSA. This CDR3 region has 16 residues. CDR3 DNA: TGTGCCAGCAGCTTAGTCCCACTAGCGGGGCAAGAGACCCAGTACTTC. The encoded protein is CASSLVPLAGQETQYF.

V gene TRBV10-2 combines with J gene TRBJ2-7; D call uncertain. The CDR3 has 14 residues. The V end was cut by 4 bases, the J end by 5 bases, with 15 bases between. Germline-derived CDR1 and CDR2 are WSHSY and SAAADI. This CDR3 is CASSGTFGPNEQYF. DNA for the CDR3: TGCGCCAGCAGTGGGACCTTCGGGCCCAACGAGCAGTACTTC.

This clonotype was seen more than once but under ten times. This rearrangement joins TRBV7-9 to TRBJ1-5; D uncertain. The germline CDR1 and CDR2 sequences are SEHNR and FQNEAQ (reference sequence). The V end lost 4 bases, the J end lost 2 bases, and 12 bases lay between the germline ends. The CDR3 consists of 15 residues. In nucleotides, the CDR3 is TGTGCCAGCAGCTCGCCGGTTGGCGGCAATCAGCCCCAGCATTTT. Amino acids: CASSSPVGGNQPQHF. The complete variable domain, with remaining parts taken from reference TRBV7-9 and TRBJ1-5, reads DTGVSQNPRHKITKRGQNVTFRCDPISEHNRLYWYRQTLGQGPEFLTYFQNEAQLEKSRLLSDRFSAERPKGSFSTLEIQRTEQGDSAMYLCASSSPVGGNQPQHFGDGTRLSIL.

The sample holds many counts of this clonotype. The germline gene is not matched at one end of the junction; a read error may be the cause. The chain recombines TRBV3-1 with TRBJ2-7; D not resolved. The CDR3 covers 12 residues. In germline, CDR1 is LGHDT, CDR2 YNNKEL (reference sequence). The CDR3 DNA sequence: TGCGCCAGCAGCCAAGCTGGAAACGAGCAGTACTTC. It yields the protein CASSQAGNEQYF.

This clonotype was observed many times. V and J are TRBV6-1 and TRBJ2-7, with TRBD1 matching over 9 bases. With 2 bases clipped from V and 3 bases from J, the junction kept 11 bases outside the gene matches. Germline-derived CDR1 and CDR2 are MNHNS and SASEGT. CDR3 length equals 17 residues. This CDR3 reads CASSERQGGLAFYEQYF. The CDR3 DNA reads TGTGCCAGCAGTGAAAGACAGGGGGGCCTAGCGTTCTACGAGCAGTACTTC.

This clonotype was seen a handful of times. Here the CDR3 DNA reads TGCAGTGCCTCATACAGGGGGAGCTACGAGCAGTACTTC. This gives the protein CSASYRGSYEQYF. J is TRBJ2-5 and V is TRBV20-1, with 8 bases fitting TRBD1. The DNA end lines up better with TRBJ2-7; the J call may be wrong. Germline CDR1 is DFQATT and CDR2 is SNEGSKA (reference sequence). This CDR3 is built from 13 residues.

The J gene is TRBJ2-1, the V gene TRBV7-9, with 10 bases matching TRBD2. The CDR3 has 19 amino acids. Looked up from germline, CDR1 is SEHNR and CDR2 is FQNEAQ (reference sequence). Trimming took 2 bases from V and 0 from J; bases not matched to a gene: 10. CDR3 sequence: CASSLTALAGVSSYNEQFF. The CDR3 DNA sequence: TGTGCCAGCAGCTTAACTGCGCTAGCGGGGGTGAGCTCCTACAATGAGCAGTTCTTC.

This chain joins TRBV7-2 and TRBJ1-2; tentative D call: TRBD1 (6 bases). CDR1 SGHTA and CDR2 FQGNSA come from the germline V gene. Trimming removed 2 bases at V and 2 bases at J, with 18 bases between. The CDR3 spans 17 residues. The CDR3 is CASSLLGGAQANYGYTF. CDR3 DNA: TGTGCCAGCAGCTTATTGGGGGGGGCCCAGGCGAACTATGGCTACACCTTC.